This paragraph covers one T cell receptor (beta chain) sequence. Which antigen it targets is not known. No qualities accompany the bases; no much larger clone lies one base away. Collaborating institutions collected whole blood in K2EDTA tubes following their own protocols. For TCRbeta analysis, collaborator samples were shipped as frozen whole blood, as isolated PBMCs, or as DNA extracted from either sample type. This sample is part of a study of blood T cell repertoires in COVID-19 (dated by TCRdb to about 2020). General notes on the study: Samples covering the acute and convalescent phases of COVID-19 were provided by collaborators in the United States, Italy and Spain. Subjects who had been exposed to COVID-19, were actively infected with it, or had recovered from it provided the deeply sampled blood TCRbeta repertoires that made up the dataset. Samples were obtained from the ongoing ImmuneRACE study (first 160 participants) and from 1,000 to 1,500 subjects provided by 6 global collaborators. The prospective study material was composed of cDNA or gDNA derived from T cells, B-cell-depleted T cells, or PBMCs. A freely available public database, intended as a resource for researchers studying the immune response to SARS-CoV-2, is where the repertoires were released. A de-identified subject ID, COVID-19 status, age in years and sex were almost always included in the sample metadata. Where available, HLA class I and class II types were taken from metadata supplied by the sample provider and were not determined by assay-based typing. Study-wide findings and limitations: How much clinical and demographic metadata was included differed by source and by participant, and the metadata was provided uncurated.

TCRbeta CDR3 regions were amplified from genomic DNA using the immunoSEQ Assay, a bias-controlled multiplex PCR. Regarding the original processing steps: Within the assay, amplification of reference gene primers was used to estimate how many nucleated cells each sample contained. Sequence reads were collapsed and filtered to measure the absolute abundance of every unique TCRbeta CDR3 rearrangement. For each sample, productive Simpson clonality was calculated as the square root of Simpson's diversity index across productive rearrangements. What TCRdb holds here is the immuneACCESS table cut down to in-frame rearrangements. Part of the clones is not present; checked against another copy, under half of the missing clones reflect an unresolved V gene, and the others are unexplained. V, J and clone size are those of that table, while D and trimming were read from the DNA. Present in this sample are 70,000 to 90,000 clones, 88% of which were seen just once. The ten largest clones add up to less than 45% of the sample.

Sequencing input: peripheral blood. This receptor was taken from a human donor in a cohort sampled during active COVID-19.

The nucleotide sequence reads as follows: TGTGCCAGCAGCAAGGACAGGGCATACAATGAGCAGTTCTTC. It encodes CASSKDRAYNEQFF. The sequence joins TRBV7-3 to TRBJ2-1, with 8 bases matching TRBD1. The CDR3 numbers 14 residues from cysteine through phenylalanine. The entry retains the CDR3 DNA only, 42 bases that are in frame from base 1. V is cut back by 5 bases and J by 4 bases, with 4 bases in the junction unmatched. As encoded in the germline V gene, CDR1 is SGHTA while CDR2 is FQGTGA.